The 3 T cell receptor beta chains reported below all come from one sample, sequenced in a study of Ad26.COV2.S vaccination and SARS-CoV-2 variants. The assay was immunoSEQ multiplex PCR, and TCRdb's table has in-frame clones only and misses some. This table holds 350,000 to 450,000 clones, 70% to 90% found once. Documented treatment: around 19 received Ad26.COV2.S at low or high dose, single or two shots; 5 received placebo; per-sample allocation not given. All samples were drawn on day 63, counting from the first vaccine or placebo injection. Sequenced here: peripheral blood, sampled in a trial of Ad26.COV2.S vaccine versus placebo. The receptors stem from a person aged 18-65 years who received the Ad26.COV2.S COVID-19 vaccine or a placebo.

This clone was found a few times. The J gene is TRBJ2-3, the V gene TRBV4-1; maybe TRBD1 (5 bases). Per the germline V gene, CDR1 is MGHRA and CDR2 is YSYEKL. There are 17 residues in the CDR3. With 4 bases removed from V and 0 bases from J, the gap between germline ends came to 17 bases. The CDR3 loop is CASSLRADPTSTDTQYF. CDR3 DNA: TGCGCCAGCAGCCTCAGGGCTGACCCGACTAGCACAGATACGCAGTATTTT.

CDR3 residues: CASSATNTGNTIYF. The CDR3 region has the DNA TGCGCCAGCAGCGCTACAAACACTGGAAACACCATATATTTT. The chain is built from TRBV5-1 and TRBJ1-3; D gene unclear. The V and J ends lost 4 bases and 2 bases respectively, with 10 bases between them. In germline, CDR1 is SGHRS, CDR2 YFSETQ. CDR3 length: 14 amino acids.

The V and J genes are TRBV25-1 and TRBJ1-2; weak D call: TRBD1 (5 bases). This CDR3 is built from 14 residues. Looked up from germline, CDR1 is MGHDK and CDR2 is SYGVNS. V was cut by 1 base and J by 2 bases, with 8 bases left in between. The CDR3 nucleotides read TGTGCCAGCAGTGAATTCGGGGGGAACTATGGCTACACCTTC. Translation gives CASSEFGGNYGYTF.